A selection of T cell receptor beta chains follows, all from one sample in a study of cytomegalovirus exposure and HLA in healthy donors. Assay used: immunoSEQ multiplex PCR; TCRdb lists only in-frame clones, some missing. Of roughly 120,000 clones detected, under 90% appear once; the ten largest clones hold about 3.9%. Sequencing was performed on PBMCs. Every receptor here comes from a woman aged 25-40 years in good health and CMV-seronegative. Both conserved end residues are part of each CDR3. Each record gives: V gene, clone size, J gene, D gene, CDR3 protein, CDR3 DNA. The D gene is left open where the match is weak. Only part of the rows carry a size: once, few, many, or a class if the clone is expanded.

v_gene: TRBV4-1
abundance: NA
j_gene: TRBJ2-1
d_gene: NA
CDR3aa: CASSQASGESDEQFF
CDR3nt: TGCGCCAGCAGCCAAGCTTCAGGGGAAAGCGATGAGCAGTTCTTC

v_gene: TRBV9
abundance: NA
j_gene: TRBJ2-6
d_gene: NA
CDR3aa: CASSANKNSGANVLTF
CDR3nt: TGTGCCAGCAGCGCAAACAAGAACTCTGGGGCCAACGTCCTGACTTTC

v_gene: TRBV11-3
abundance: NA
j_gene: TRBJ1-5
d_gene: NA
CDR3aa: CASSLIARPLLNQPQHF
CDR3nt: TGTGCCAGCAGCCTAATAGCGAGACCATTACTCAATCAGCCCCAGCATTTT

v_gene: TRBV5-1
abundance: many
j_gene: TRBJ2-1
d_gene: NA
CDR3aa: CASSLARDNEQFF
CDR3nt: TGCGCCAGCAGCTTGGCCAGGGACAATGAGCAGTTCTTC

v_gene: TRBV5-6
abundance: NA
j_gene: TRBJ1-2
d_gene: TRBD1
CDR3aa: CASSPPETGLYGYTF
CDR3nt: TGTGCCAGCAGCCCCCCCGAGACAGGGCTCTATGGCTACACCTTC

v_gene: TRBV27
abundance: few
j_gene: TRBJ2-5
d_gene: TRBD2
CDR3aa: CASSSLAGGVETQYF
CDR3nt: TGTGCCAGCAGTTCACTAGCGGGTGGAGTGGAGACCCAGTACTTC

v_gene: TRBV6-1
abundance: NA
j_gene: TRBJ2-4
d_gene: NA
CDR3aa: CASSEITGLSIQYF
CDR3nt: TGTGCCAGCAGTGAGATAACAGGGTTAAGTATTCAGTACTTC

v_gene: TRBV9
abundance: NA
j_gene: TRBJ2-2
d_gene: NA
CDR3aa: CASSAYTGANTGELFF
CDR3nt: TGTGCCAGCAGCGCTTATACAGGTGCCAACACCGGGGAGCTGTTTTTT

v_gene: TRBV29-1
abundance: NA
j_gene: TRBJ2-1
d_gene: NA
CDR3aa: CSVDIPGTHRYNEQFF
CDR3nt: TGCAGCGTCGATATACCCGGGACTCATCGCTACAATGAGCAGTTCTTC

v_gene: TRBV2
abundance: NA
j_gene: TRBJ2-1
d_gene: TRBD2
CDR3aa: CASSFSGSIFF
CDR3nt: TGTGCCAGCAGTTTTAGCGGGAGTATTTTCTTC

v_gene: TRBV27
abundance: NA
j_gene: TRBJ2-1
d_gene: TRBD2
CDR3aa: CASSSSGGSNEQFF
CDR3nt: TGTGCCAGCAGTTCCTCTGGCGGGAGCAATGAGCAGTTCTTC

v_gene: TRBV11-3
abundance: NA
j_gene: TRBJ2-1
d_gene: TRBD1
CDR3aa: CASSWGQGHEQFF
CDR3nt: TGTGCCAGCAGCTGGGGACAGGGCCACGAGCAGTTCTTC

v_gene: TRBV11-2
abundance: NA
j_gene: TRBJ2-1
d_gene: TRBD2
CDR3aa: CASSLSAGGYNEQFF
CDR3nt: TGTGCCAGCAGCTTATCGGCGGGAGGGTACAATGAGCAGTTCTTC

v_gene: TRBV5-1
abundance: NA
j_gene: TRBJ2-2
d_gene: NA
CDR3aa: CASSLALQGAGELFF
CDR3nt: TGCGCCAGCAGCTTGGCGTTACAGGGCGCCGGGGAGCTGTTTTTT

v_gene: TRBV7-3
abundance: NA
j_gene: TRBJ2-5
d_gene: NA
CDR3aa: CASSPGTRGETQYF
CDR3nt: TGTGCCAGCAGCCCCGGGACGCGGGGAGAGACCCAGTACTTC

v_gene: TRBV5-1
abundance: many
j_gene: TRBJ1-2
d_gene: NA
CDR3aa: CASSPAGGSYGYTF
CDR3nt: TGCGCCAGCAGCCCGGCGGGGGGTAGCTATGGCTACACCTTC

v_gene: TRBV27
abundance: NA
j_gene: TRBJ2-7
d_gene: NA
CDR3aa: CASSLGGLEQYF
CDR3nt: TGTGCCAGCAGTTTAGGAGGCCTCGAGCAGTACTTC

v_gene: TRBV27
abundance: once
j_gene: TRBJ2-3
d_gene: TRBD1
CDR3aa: CASSSTGTGEHTQYF
CDR3nt: TGTGCCAGCAGTTCAACCGGGACAGGGGAACATACGCAGTATTTT

v_gene: TRBV27
abundance: NA
j_gene: TRBJ2-7
d_gene: NA
CDR3aa: CASSLGVRAYEQYF
CDR3nt: TGTGCCAGCAGTTTAGGAGTCAGAGCCTACGAGCAGTACTTC

v_gene: TRBV30
abundance: NA
j_gene: TRBJ2-5
d_gene: TRBD1
CDR3aa: CAWFHATGGGETQYF
CDR3nt: TGTGCCTGGTTCCACGCGACAGGGGGAGGAGAGACCCAGTACTTC

v_gene: TRBV6-1
abundance: NA
j_gene: TRBJ1-2
d_gene: NA
CDR3aa: CASGTRGGYTF
CDR3nt: TGTGCCAGCGGAACCCGAGGTGGCTACACCTTC

v_gene: TRBV4-2
abundance: NA
j_gene: TRBJ2-7
d_gene: NA
CDR3aa: CASSLSSAGYEQYF
CDR3nt: TGTGCCAGCAGCTTGAGTTCCGCGGGGTACGAGCAGTACTTC

v_gene: TRBV19
abundance: NA
j_gene: TRBJ2-2
d_gene: TRBD2
CDR3aa: CASSSREGGGELFF
CDR3nt: TGTGCCAGTAGTAGCCGGGAGGGAGGCGGGGAGCTGTTTTTT

v_gene: TRBV28
abundance: NA
j_gene: TRBJ1-1
d_gene: TRBD1
CDR3aa: CASSLSGGAGGVNTEAFF
CDR3nt: TGTGCCAGCAGTTTATCCGGTGGGGCAGGGGGTGTAAACACTGAAGCTTTCTTT

v_gene: TRBV9
abundance: NA
j_gene: TRBJ2-3
d_gene: NA
CDR3aa: CASSPHGGPNGGRLSTDTQYF
CDR3nt: TGTGCCAGCAGCCCACATGGAGGGCCAAACGGAGGTCGGCTCAGCACAGATACGCAGTATTTT

v_gene: TRBV23-1
abundance: NA
j_gene: TRBJ2-7
d_gene: NA
CDR3aa: CASSPLTGRRRGLHEQYF
CDR3nt: TGCGCCAGCAGTCCCCTTACCGGACGGCGAAGGGGACTCCACGAGCAGTACTTC

v_gene: TRBV15
abundance: NA
j_gene: TRBJ2-7
d_gene: TRBD1
CDR3aa: CATSVRQGEQYF
CDR3nt: TGTGCCACCAGCGTTCGACAGGGCGAGCAGTACTTC

v_gene: TRBV13
abundance: NA
j_gene: TRBJ2-3
d_gene: NA
CDR3aa: CASTVYEFSGYGGDTQYF
CDR3nt: TGTGCCAGCACCGTCTACGAGTTTAGCGGATATGGGGGAGATACGCAGTATTTT

v_gene: TRBV10-3
abundance: NA
j_gene: TRBJ2-5
d_gene: TRBD1
CDR3aa: CATRGVGQQETQYF
CDR3nt: TGTGCCACCAGAGGGGTGGGACAGCAAGAGACCCAGTACTTC

v_gene: TRBV28
abundance: NA
j_gene: TRBJ1-3
d_gene: TRBD1
CDR3aa: CASSSPGQGAIGGNTIYF
CDR3nt: TGTGCCAGCAGTTCGCCGGGACAGGGGGCTATTGGTGGAAACACCATATATTTT